This TCR beta chain was recovered during a study of monozygotic twins with cystic fibrosis. General study findings and limits: Age, concordance and disease severity did not associate with shared CDR3 numbers. Co-twins had the most similar V usage for 13 of 16 pairs, J for 8. Low clonality (median roughly 0.01) suggested a mostly naive repertoire. Unrelated CF individuals shared fewer identical clonotypes than monozygotic CF twins.

Using immunoSEQ multiplex PCR, the repertoire was profiled, and TCRdb retains in-frame clones only, with some absent. The data show around 30,000 clones, about 82% seen once. Regarding this clone: Its matching antigen is unknown.

Germline V gene sequence: CDR1 SEHNR, CDR2 FQNEAQ (reference sequence). V lost 3 bases and J 1 base, leaving 12 bases between the germline ends. The CDR3 has 15 residues. Sequencing input: blood. V usage is TRBV7-9 and J usage is TRBJ1-2; D ambiguous. This TCR came from a girl aged 2 to 10 with cystic fibrosis. The CDR3 reads CASSLSSGLNYGYTF. DNA for the CDR3: TGTGCCAGCAGCTTGAGCTCCGGACTTAACTATGGCTACACCTTC.